Listed below are T cell receptor beta chains from one sample, sequenced in a study of blood T cell repertoires in COVID-19. The protocol was immunoSEQ multiplex PCR, while the TCRdb copy is restricted to in-frame clones and leaves out a portion. Among around 110,000 clones, around 89% were seen once, and the ten largest hold about 6.8%. Input material: peripheral blood. These receptors originate from a man aged 45-60 years with active or convalescent COVID-19. Each CDR3 is given with its conserved first and last residue. The order of the fields is V gene, clone size, J gene, D gene, CDR3 length, CDR3 protein, CDR3 DNA. The D gene is left open where the match is weak. Only some rows state a clone size, as once, few, many or a class for expanded clones.

V gene: TRBV6-5
clone size: .
J gene: TRBJ1-5
D gene: .
CDR3 length: 14
CDR3 protein: CASSSEGVWQPQHF
CDR3 DNA: TGTGCCAGCAGTTCCGAAGGAGTCTGGCAGCCCCAGCATTTT

V gene: TRBV6-5
clone size: .
J gene: TRBJ2-7
D gene: .
CDR3 length: 13
CDR3 protein: CASGQGRFYEQYF
CDR3 DNA: TGTGCCAGCGGGCAGGGGCGGTTCTACGAGCAGTACTTC

V gene: TRBV28
clone size: .
J gene: TRBJ2-7
D gene: .
CDR3 length: 14
CDR3 protein: CASSLDRPSYEQYF
CDR3 DNA: TGTGCCAGCAGTTTAGACAGGCCCTCCTACGAGCAGTACTTC

V gene: TRBV7-8
clone size: .
J gene: TRBJ2-5
D gene: TRBD2
CDR3 length: 14
CDR3 protein: CASGTSGSQETQYF
CDR3 DNA: TGTGCCAGTGGGACTAGCGGGAGCCAAGAGACCCAGTACTTC

V gene: TRBV3-1/TRBV3-2
clone size: once
J gene: TRBJ2-7
D gene: TRBD1
CDR3 length: 14
CDR3 protein: CASSPQTGTYEQYF
CDR3 DNA: TGTGCCAGCAGCCCCCAGACAGGGACCTACGAGCAGTACTTC

V gene: TRBV5-1
clone size: .
J gene: TRBJ2-7
D gene: TRBD2
CDR3 length: 16
CDR3 protein: CASSFGLAGGLVVWNF
CDR3 DNA: TGCGCCAGCAGCTTTGGACTAGCGGGAGGTCTCGTCGTCTGGAACTTC

V gene: TRBV2
clone size: .
J gene: TRBJ2-2
D gene: TRBD2
CDR3 length: 15
CDR3 protein: CASSGLAANTGELFF
CDR3 DNA: TGTGCCAGCAGTGGACTAGCGGCGAACACCGGGGAGCTGTTTTTT

V gene: TRBV7-8
clone size: .
J gene: TRBJ2-2
D gene: .
CDR3 length: 15
CDR3 protein: CASSPVRGFTGELFF
CDR3 DNA: TGTGCCAGCAGTCCCGTCAGGGGATTCACCGGGGAGCTGTTTTTT

V gene: TRBV10-1
clone size: once
J gene: TRBJ2-1
D gene: TRBD1
CDR3 length: 17
CDR3 protein: CASSESVLGQGRNEQFF
CDR3 DNA: TGCGCCAGCAGTGAGTCGGTCTTGGGACAGGGAAGAAATGAGCAGTTCTTC

V gene: TRBV19
clone size: .
J gene: TRBJ2-5
D gene: TRBD2
CDR3 length: 14
CDR3 protein: CASSISAGGETQYF
CDR3 DNA: TGTGCCAGTAGTATTTCAGCGGGAGGAGAGACCCAGTACTTC

V gene: TRBV10-2
clone size: few
J gene: TRBJ1-2
D gene: TRBD1
CDR3 length: 16
CDR3 protein: CASTKSGTGGFYGYTF
CDR3 DNA: TGCGCCAGCACGAAATCAGGGACAGGGGGCTTCTATGGCTACACCTTC

V gene: TRBV6-5
clone size: .
J gene: TRBJ2-5
D gene: .
CDR3 length: 14
CDR3 protein: CASSYGGVGETQYF
CDR3 DNA: TGTGCCAGCAGTTACGGTGGAGTTGGCGAGACCCAGTACTTC

V gene: TRBV28
clone size: once
J gene: TRBJ2-2
D gene: TRBD2
CDR3 length: 16
CDR3 protein: CASSPSGGISTGELFF
CDR3 DNA: TGTGCCAGCAGTCCATCGGGGGGGATAAGCACCGGGGAGCTGTTTTTT

V gene: TRBV7-9
clone size: .
J gene: TRBJ2-5
D gene: TRBD2
CDR3 length: 15
CDR3 protein: CASSELAGVRETQYF
CDR3 DNA: TGTGCCAGCAGTGAACTAGCGGGAGTTCGAGAGACCCAGTACTTC

V gene: TRBV14
clone size: .
J gene: TRBJ1-1
D gene: .
CDR3 length: 15
CDR3 protein: CASSPRDFMNTEAFF
CDR3 DNA: TGTGCCAGCAGCCCGAGGGATTTCATGAACACTGAAGCTTTCTTT

V gene: TRBV28
clone size: .
J gene: TRBJ2-1
D gene: .
CDR3 length: 15
CDR3 protein: CASSLGWEPGNEQFF
CDR3 DNA: TGTGCCAGCAGTTTAGGGTGGGAGCCCGGCAATGAGCAGTTCTTC

V gene: TRBV21-1
clone size: .
J gene: TRBJ2-1
D gene: .
CDR3 length: 14
CDR3 protein: CASSKTGVYNEQFF
CDR3 DNA: TGTGCCAGCAGCAAAACGGGAGTGTACAATGAGCAGTTCTTC

V gene: TRBV27
clone size: .
J gene: TRBJ2-7
D gene: TRBD1
CDR3 length: 13
CDR3 protein: CASSATGVWEQYF
CDR3 DNA: TGTGCCAGCAGCGCTACAGGGGTGTGGGAGCAGTACTTC

V gene: TRBV20-1
clone size: .
J gene: TRBJ1-1
D gene: .
CDR3 length: 11
CDR3 protein: CSARDSTEAFF
CDR3 DNA: TGCAGTGCTAGAGATAGCACTGAAGCTTTCTTT

V gene: TRBV10-1
clone size: .
J gene: TRBJ1-3
D gene: .
CDR3 length: 14
CDR3 protein: CASSESGTGNTIYF
CDR3 DNA: TGCGCCAGCAGTGAATCAGGGACTGGAAACACCATATATTTT

V gene: TRBV11-2
clone size: .
J gene: TRBJ1-1
D gene: .
CDR3 length: 15
CDR3 protein: CASSLVPGVRTEAFF
CDR3 DNA: TGTGCCAGCAGCTTAGTCCCCGGGGTGAGAACTGAAGCTTTCTTT

V gene: TRBV30
clone size: .
J gene: TRBJ1-6
D gene: .
CDR3 length: 13
CDR3 protein: CAWRREGVTPLHF
CDR3 DNA: TGTGCCTGGAGGCGAGAGGGTGTGACACCCCTCCACTTT

V gene: TRBV18
clone size: few
J gene: TRBJ1-2
D gene: .
CDR3 length: 13
CDR3 protein: CASSPSDSGGYTF
CDR3 DNA: TGTGCCAGCTCACCTTCGGACAGTGGTGGCTACACCTTC

V gene: TRBV28
clone size: once
J gene: TRBJ1-2
D gene: .
CDR3 length: 15
CDR3 protein: CASSLVPLEAYGYTF
CDR3 DNA: TGTGCCAGCAGTTTAGTCCCGTTGGAGGCCTATGGCTACACCTTC

V gene: TRBV19
clone size: .
J gene: TRBJ1-1
D gene: .
CDR3 length: 12
CDR3 protein: CATGRRDTEAFF
CDR3 DNA: TGTGCCACCGGACGGCGGGACACTGAAGCTTTCTTT

V gene: TRBV19
clone size: .
J gene: TRBJ2-7
D gene: TRBD1
CDR3 length: 16
CDR3 protein: CASSIEGTGKTYEQYF
CDR3 DNA: TGTGCCAGTAGTATAGAGGGGACAGGGAAGACCTACGAGCAGTACTTC

V gene: TRBV18
clone size: .
J gene: TRBJ2-7
D gene: .
CDR3 length: 14
CDR3 protein: CASSERSGAYEQYF
CDR3 DNA: TGTGCCAGCTCAGAGCGGTCTGGGGCCTACGAGCAGTACTTC

V gene: TRBV5-1
clone size: .
J gene: TRBJ2-3
D gene: .
CDR3 length: 13
CDR3 protein: CASSLDYTDTQYF
CDR3 DNA: TGCGCCAGCAGCTTGGATTACACAGATACGCAGTATTTT

V gene: TRBV4-2
clone size: once
J gene: TRBJ2-3
D gene: TRBD2
CDR3 length: 18
CDR3 protein: CASSQGIIAGGGAHTQYF
CDR3 DNA: TGTGCCAGCAGCCAAGGGATAATAGCGGGAGGGGGGGCGCATACGCAGTATTTT

V gene: TRBV30
clone size: .
J gene: TRBJ1-1
D gene: .
CDR3 length: 13
CDR3 protein: CAWRGLGFAEAFF
CDR3 DNA: TGTGCCTGGAGAGGACTGGGGTTCGCTGAAGCTTTCTTT

V gene: TRBV2
clone size: .
J gene: TRBJ1-5
D gene: .
CDR3 length: 13
CDR3 protein: CASTTGKAEPQHF
CDR3 DNA: TGTGCCAGCACTACAGGGAAAGCGGAGCCCCAGCATTTT

V gene: TRBV5-1
clone size: .
J gene: TRBJ2-5
D gene: TRBD1
CDR3 length: 15
CDR3 protein: CASSLIQGVGETQYF
CDR3 DNA: TGCGCCAGCAGCTTGATACAGGGGGTTGGAGAGACCCAGTACTTC

V gene: TRBV11-2
clone size: once
J gene: TRBJ2-3
D gene: TRBD2
CDR3 length: 16
CDR3 protein: CASSLEIAGSTDTQYF
CDR3 DNA: TGTGCCAGCAGCTTAGAGATAGCGGGATCCACAGATACGCAGTATTTT

V gene: TRBV29-1
clone size: .
J gene: TRBJ1-3
D gene: .
CDR3 length: 12
CDR3 protein: CSGQVSGNTIYF
CDR3 DNA: TGCAGCGGACAGGTCTCTGGAAACACCATATATTTT

V gene: TRBV19
clone size: .
J gene: TRBJ1-6
D gene: TRBD1
CDR3 length: 17
CDR3 protein: CASSNKRQGAENSPLHF
CDR3 DNA: TGTGCCAGTAGTAATAAGAGACAGGGGGCGGAAAATTCACCCCTCCACTTT

V gene: TRBV28
clone size: .
J gene: TRBJ2-1
D gene: .
CDR3 length: 16
CDR3 protein: CASSSHTPRRVNEQFF
CDR3 DNA: TGTGCCAGCAGTTCGCATACCCCGAGACGGGTTAATGAGCAGTTCTTC

V gene: TRBV18
clone size: .
J gene: TRBJ1-1
D gene: TRBD1
CDR3 length: 15
CDR3 protein: CASSLLPDRGIEAFF
CDR3 DNA: TGTGCCAGCTCACTCCTCCCCGACAGGGGCATTGAAGCTTTCTTT

V gene: TRBV5-1
clone size: .
J gene: TRBJ2-5
D gene: TRBD1
CDR3 length: 14
CDR3 protein: CASSTSTGRETQYF
CDR3 DNA: TGCGCCAGCAGCACTTCGACAGGGCGGGAGACCCAGTACTTC

V gene: TRBV6-5
clone size: .
J gene: TRBJ2-5
D gene: .
CDR3 length: 13
CDR3 protein: CASSRGLWETQYF
CDR3 DNA: TGTGCCAGCAGTAGGGGTTTGTGGGAGACCCAGTACTTC

V gene: TRBV7-9
clone size: .
J gene: TRBJ2-7
D gene: TRBD2
CDR3 length: 16
CDR3 protein: CASSLATASGIHEQYF
CDR3 DNA: TGTGCCAGCAGCTTGGCGACGGCTAGCGGGATCCACGAGCAGTACTTC

V gene: TRBV7-9
clone size: .
J gene: TRBJ1-2
D gene: .
CDR3 length: 14
CDR3 protein: CASSLGSANYGYTF
CDR3 DNA: TGTGCCAGCAGCTTGGGCTCAGCTAACTATGGCTACACCTTC

V gene: TRBV7-9
clone size: .
J gene: TRBJ2-7
D gene: .
CDR3 length: 14
CDR3 protein: CASSLATEIYEQYF
CDR3 DNA: TGTGCCAGCAGCTTAGCGACTGAAATCTACGAGCAGTACTTC

V gene: TRBV19
clone size: .
J gene: TRBJ1-5
D gene: TRBD1
CDR3 length: 14
CDR3 protein: CASETTGYNQPQHF
CDR3 DNA: TGTGCCAGTGAAACGACAGGGTACAATCAGCCCCAGCATTTT

V gene: TRBV15
clone size: .
J gene: TRBJ2-2
D gene: TRBD2
CDR3 length: 19
CDR3 protein: CATSILGASGRADTGELFF
CDR3 DNA: TGTGCCACCAGTATCCTCGGGGCTAGCGGGAGGGCCGACACCGGGGAGCTGTTTTTT

V gene: TRBV14
clone size: .
J gene: TRBJ2-1
D gene: TRBD2
CDR3 length: 16
CDR3 protein: CASSPEIAGEGAEQFF
CDR3 DNA: TGTGCCAGCAGCCCAGAGATAGCGGGAGAGGGGGCTGAGCAGTTCTTC

V gene: TRBV11-2
clone size: .
J gene: TRBJ1-2
D gene: TRBD1
CDR3 length: 13
CDR3 protein: CASSSTGDYGYTF
CDR3 DNA: TGTGCCAGCAGCTCGACAGGGGATTATGGCTACACCTTC

V gene: TRBV28
clone size: .
J gene: TRBJ1-1
D gene: .
CDR3 length: 11
CDR3 protein: CASTGRMEAFF
CDR3 DNA: TGTGCCAGCACAGGGCGTATGGAAGCTTTCTTT

V gene: TRBV7-2
clone size: .
J gene: TRBJ1-5
D gene: TRBD1
CDR3 length: 19
CDR3 protein: CASRSTGTGLSRSNQPQHF
CDR3 DNA: TGTGCCAGCAGGAGTACCGGGACAGGGCTTTCCAGGAGCAATCAGCCCCAGCATTTT

V gene: TRBV7-2
clone size: .
J gene: TRBJ2-7
D gene: .
CDR3 length: 14
CDR3 protein: CASSVRTETYEQYF
CDR3 DNA: TGTGCCAGCAGCGTTCGGACAGAAACCTACGAGCAGTACTTC

V gene: TRBV7-8
clone size: .
J gene: TRBJ2-5
D gene: .
CDR3 length: 14
CDR3 protein: CASSSTGPRATQYF
CDR3 DNA: TGTGCCAGCAGCTCCACCGGACCCAGGGCGACCCAGTACTTC

V gene: TRBV11-2
clone size: .
J gene: TRBJ2-1
D gene: TRBD2
CDR3 length: 17
CDR3 protein: CASSLSGAGGSYNEQFF
CDR3 DNA: TGTGCCAGCAGCTTAAGTGGCGCGGGAGGTTCCTACAATGAGCAGTTCTTC

V gene: TRBV20-1
clone size: .
J gene: TRBJ2-7
D gene: TRBD1
CDR3 length: 14
CDR3 protein: CSASWDRGPYEQYF
CDR3 DNA: TGCAGTGCTAGTTGGGACAGGGGCCCCTACGAGCAGTACTTC

V gene: TRBV6-2/TRBV6-3
clone size: .
J gene: TRBJ1-5
D gene: .
CDR3 length: 13
CDR3 protein: CASSLGSRQPQHF
CDR3 DNA: TGTGCCAGCAGTTTGGGCTCACGTCAGCCCCAGCATTTT

V gene: TRBV13
clone size: .
J gene: TRBJ2-7
D gene: TRBD2
CDR3 length: 15
CDR3 protein: CASSFGSGMGSEQYF
CDR3 DNA: TGTGCCAGCAGCTTCGGTAGCGGGATGGGGAGTGAGCAGTACTTC

V gene: TRBV3-1/TRBV3-2
clone size: .
J gene: TRBJ1-2
D gene: .
CDR3 length: 15
CDR3 protein: CASSQRSQANYGYTF
CDR3 DNA: TGTGCCAGCAGCCAACGCTCGCAGGCCAACTATGGCTACACCTTC

V gene: TRBV5-1
clone size: .
J gene: TRBJ2-2
D gene: .
CDR3 length: 14
CDR3 protein: CASSFSGVSGELFF
CDR3 DNA: TGCGCCAGCAGCTTTTCAGGGGTCTCCGGGGAGCTGTTTTTT

V gene: TRBV3-1/TRBV3-2
clone size: .
J gene: TRBJ2-5
D gene: TRBD1
CDR3 length: 14
CDR3 protein: CASSPGGTGETQYF
CDR3 DNA: TGTGCCAGCAGCCCAGGGGGAACAGGGGAGACCCAGTACTTC

V gene: TRBV9
clone size: .
J gene: TRBJ1-5
D gene: .
CDR3 length: 12
CDR3 protein: CASSAQGGPQHF
CDR3 DNA: TGTGCCAGCAGCGCCCAAGGGGGGCCCCAGCATTTT

V gene: TRBV6-5
clone size: .
J gene: TRBJ2-5
D gene: TRBD1
CDR3 length: 15
CDR3 protein: CASSSWDRGSETQYF
CDR3 DNA: TGTGCCAGCAGTTCCTGGGACAGGGGGAGTGAGACCCAGTACTTC